The subject of this entry is one T cell receptor beta chain. The data belong to a study of T cell changes during pregnancy in multiple sclerosis. Method: immunoSEQ multiplex PCR; TCRdb's copy keeps in-frame clones and lacks some. Of approximately 52,000 clones listed, roughly 90% are singletons. Germline CDR1 is SNHLY and CDR2 is FYNNEI. The CDR3 is 13 amino acids. V lost 5 bases, J lost 2 bases, and 7 bases lay in between. The chain links TRBV2 to TRBJ1-5; no clear D. The sequences come from CD4+ T cells from peripheral blood mononuclear cells, collected after pregnancy. This receptor was identified in a female donor with multiple sclerosis, enrolled in a pregnancy study. The CDR3 region has the DNA TGTGCCAGCAGTTTCTCGGGCAATCAGCCCCAGCATTTT. Protein: CASSFSGNQPQHF.